The clone carrying this T cell receptor (beta chain) was picked up many times. As yet, its antigen is unknown. This entry belongs to a study of metastatic and nonmetastatic thyroid tumors. Study-wide context: Comparative analysis of repertoires was undertaken across blood and tumor or nodule tissue obtained from malignant and benign thyroid patients. Findings and limits, study-wide: Compared with benign nodules, malignant thyroid tumors were reported to have significantly higher TCR beta diversity in both blood and tumor.

This CDR3 spans 16 amino acids. Germline lookup yields CDR1 SGHNT and CDR2 YENEEA. Trimming pared 1 base from V and 1 base from J, leaving 10 bases between. Each patient came to thyroid surgery without any prior treatment (of any kind). Study processing details: A distant-metastasis classifier for papillary thyroid cancer was built using CDR3 differences across clinicopathological groups. TCRdb re-called the PCR reads via MiXCR. TCRdb's processing, not the study's, gives the V and J calls here. Found here are about 27,000 clones, about an eighth of them singletons; the top ten hold about 15%. The sample taken for sequencing was blood. J is TRBJ2-2 and V is TRBV11-3; D perhaps matches TRBD2 (6 bases). The clonotype was recovered from a female donor with papillary thyroid cancer or a benign thyroid nodule (not recorded which). Some clones in this sample may be carry-over from other donors' samples. CDR3 nucleotide sequence: TGTGCCAGCAGCTTAGTGAGGGGAGGGAACACCGGGGAGCTGTTTTTT. Amino acids: CASSLVRGGNTGELFF.